What follows are 27 T cell receptor beta chains derived from one specimen sequenced in a study of regulatory T cells in long-lasting Graves disease. Time point meaning: persistent/refractory GD, antithyroid drugs over 5 years with positive TRAb. Construction of the TCR library relied on RNA isolated from PBMCs. Building the TCR beta libraries relied on iRepertoire HTBI primers, and CDR3 regions underwent Arm-PCR. In TCRdb, the multiplex PCR reads were re-called with MiXCR into one record per CDR3 protein. The sample carries more than 350,000 distinct CDR3 sequences, under 25% recorded once. The sequenced sample was peripheral blood mononuclear cells (PBMCs), obtained when the disease was refractory, from a patient treated with antithyroid drugs. All receptors derive from a female donor with Graves disease.

The table lists this clonotype with many counts. V and J are TRBV7-8 and TRBJ2-7, with D possibly TRBD1 on 5 matching bases. CDR1 is SGHVS and CDR2 is FQNEAQ in the germline V gene. The CDR3 totals 15 residues. V was pared by 5 bases and J by 1 base, with 15 bases between. The CDR3 reads CASSRTPQKSYEQYF. The CDR3 DNA sequence: TGTGCCAGCAGCCGGACACCTCAGAAATCCTACGAGCAGTACTTC.

This clonotype was found many times. J is TRBJ2-7 and V is TRBV28; TRBD1 matches at 8 bases. The CDR3 runs to 18 residues. The V gene's germline CDR1 is MDHEN and CDR2 SYDVKM. Trimming cost V 6 bases and J 3 bases; bases outside gene matches: 19. For the CDR3, the DNA is TGTGCCAGCAGCCCCGACAGGGGAACGGTACTATTTCGCTACGAGCAGTACTTC. Translated, it gives CASSPDRGTVLFRYEQYF.

The V call is TRBV20-1, the J call TRBJ1-4; no definite D call. This CDR3 region has 12 residues. V was trimmed by 6 bases and J by 5 bases, leaving 10 bases between them. CDR1 DFQATT and CDR2 SNEGSKA come from the germline V gene (reference sequence). The CDR3 sequence: CSAGGGNEKLFF. The DNA for the CDR3 is TGCAGTGCGGGCGGAGGGAATGAAAAACTGTTTTTT.

V is TRBV5-1 and J is TRBJ2-3; the D call may be TRBD1 or TRBD2 (5 bases each). CDR1 SGHRS and CDR2 YFSETQ come from the germline V gene. The CDR3 totals 15 residues. Trimming removed 4 bases from V and 0 bases from J, with 12 bases in between. CDR3 coding DNA: TGCGCCAGCAGCCCCGGGGCACGTAGCACAGATACGCAGTATTTT. This translates into CASSPGARSTDTQYF.

V and J are TRBV28 and TRBJ1-5; 10 nucleotides align to TRBD1. V lost 2 bases, J lost 6 bases, and 1 base stayed unmatched. The germline CDR1 and CDR2 sequences are MDHEN and SYDVKM. This CDR3 is 14 amino acids long. The CDR3 sequence: CASSLGTGAQPQHF. DNA of the CDR3: TGTGCCAGCAGTTTAGGGACAGGGGCTCAGCCCCAGCATTTT.

This clonotype was picked up many times. In DNA, the CDR3 is TGTGCCAGCAGTTTAACAGCAGCCCTCTATGGCTACACCTTC. Its translation is CASSLTAALYGYTF. The chain couples TRBV27 to TRBJ1-2, with unresolved D. Trimming took off 2 bases at V and 4 bases at J, with 11 bases between the two ends. CDR3 size: 14 residues. Per germline, CDR1 MNHEY and CDR2 SMNVEV (reference sequence).

The chain combines TRBV5-1 with TRBJ2-5; TRBD2 agrees at 11 bases. This CDR3 is 16 amino acids long. The germline CDR1 and CDR2 sequences are SGHRS and YFSETQ. Trimming took 3 bases from V and 3 from J; bases not matched to a gene: 7. This CDR3 is CASSSGPLAGEETQYF. The DNA of the CDR3 is TGCGCCAGCAGCTCGGGACCACTAGCGGGAGAAGAGACCCAGTACTTC.

About this clonotype: A single base separates this from a much larger clone, so it may be a read error. The chain uses TRBV5-8 and TRBJ1-2, with TRBD1 matching over 9 bases. Trimming cost V 4 bases and J 3 bases; bases outside gene matches: 7. Germline lookup yields CDR1 SGHTS and CDR2 YDEGEE. CDR3 length: 15 residues. CDR3 region: CASSPLGQGDYGYTF. The CDR3 DNA reads TGTGCCAGCAGCCCACTGGGACAGGGCGACTATGGCTACACCTTC.

The table lists this clonotype with a few counts. This chain uses TRBV24-1 with TRBJ1-3; unclear D gene. The germline V gene encodes CDR1 KGHDR and CDR2 SFDVKD. V shed 2 bases and J shed 2 bases, with 15 bases lying between them. This CDR3 is 17 amino acids long. The CDR3 DNA is TGTGCCACCAGTGATTCAGAGATACCCCCCGCTGGAAACACCATATATTTT. Translating it yields CATSDSEIPPAGNTIYF.

This clonotype was recorded at least ten times. V and J are TRBV20-1 and TRBJ2-7, with D possibly being TRBD1 (6 bases). The germline gives CDR1 DFQATT, CDR2 SNEGSKA (reference sequence). The CDR3 is made up of 13 amino acids. Trimming stripped 6 bases from V and 4 bases from J, with 16 bases between. CDR3 sequence (DNA): TGCAGTGCAGTTCGACAGGTCGGATACGAGCAGTACTTC. It encodes CSAVRQVGYEQYF.

This clonotype was counted ten times or more. The rearrangement joins TRBV28 to TRBJ2-7; TRBD2 aligns across 8 bases. V lost 1 base to trimming and J lost 0 bases; unmatched junction nucleotides: 5. This CDR3 is built from 16 residues. Germline-derived CDR1 and CDR2 are MDHEN and SYDVKM. The CDR3 here is CASSLSSGGPSYEQYF. The CDR3 DNA follows: TGTGCCAGCAGTTTATCAAGCGGGGGCCCCTCCTACGAGCAGTACTTC.

CDR3 sequence reads: CASATSGSYEQYF. CDR3 DNA: TGTGCCAGCGCAACTAGCGGGAGTTACGAGCAGTACTTC. The chain carries TRBV28 and TRBJ2-7, with TRBD2 identical over 11 bases. The CDR3 length is 13 residues. Trimming took 8 bases from V and 4 from J; bases not matched to a gene: 4. Germline lookup yields CDR1 MDHEN and CDR2 SYDVKM.

This rearrangement joins TRBV4-1 to TRBJ1-4; the D gene is possibly TRBD1 (5 bases). This CDR3 has 15 residues. Germline CDR1 is MGHRA and CDR2 is YSYEKL. Trimming took 4 bases from V and 8 from J, leaving 17 bases between them. This CDR3 is CASSLQEDREEKLFF. Here the CDR3 DNA reads TGCGCCAGCAGCCTACAGGAGGACCGGGAAGAAAAACTGTTTTTT.

This clonotype was recorded a few times. The chain joins TRBV20-1 to TRBJ2-7, with 7 bases matching TRBD2. With V trimmed by 5 bases and J by 5 bases, 12 bases remained unmatched. Per the germline V gene, CDR1 is DFQATT and CDR2 is SNEGSKA (reference sequence). This CDR3 is 14 amino acids long. CDR3 protein: CSAAVGSGMDEQYF. As DNA, the CDR3 is TGCAGTGCTGCCGTGGGGAGCGGGATGGACGAGCAGTACTTC.

This clonotype has just one count. The rearrangement uses TRBV28 and TRBJ2-2; tentatively, D is TRBD1 or TRBD2 (6 bases each). CDR1 MDHEN and CDR2 SYDVKM come from the germline V gene. This CDR3 has 18 amino acids. V was trimmed by 3 bases and J by 0 bases, leaving 17 bases between them. CDR3 amino acids: CASSFRGQLFANTGELFF. CDR3 bases: TGTGCCAGCAGTTTTCGGGGGCAGCTGTTCGCGAACACCGGGGAGCTGTTTTTT.

This clonotype was seen many times. The chain joins TRBV7-8 to TRBJ2-7, with D perhaps matching TRBD2 (6 bases). Looked up from germline, CDR1 is SGHVS and CDR2 is FQNEAQ. The CDR3 length is 13 residues. V dropped 7 bases and J dropped 9 bases, with 19 bases sitting between them. The CDR3 DNA reads TGTGCCAGCACGGTGGGGGGACCCACTGGGCAGTACTTC. Translating gives CASTVGGPTGQYF.

This chain joins TRBV5-1 and TRBJ2-7; D unresolved. The germline gives CDR1 SGHRS, CDR2 YFSETQ. Trimming shortened V by 1 base and J by 5 bases, and 10 bases separated the two germline ends. CDR3 length equals 13 residues. The CDR3 reads CASSLWGTDEQYF. Written as DNA, the CDR3 is TGCGCCAGCAGCTTGTGGGGAACCGACGAGCAGTACTTC.

A note on this clonotype: A much larger clone lies a single base off, so this may be a read error. The chain recombines TRBV15 with TRBJ2-7, with 7 bases matching TRBD2. CDR3 length equals 15 residues. Germline V CDR1 and CDR2: LNHNV, YYDKDF (reference sequence). The CDR3 region is CAASRDRRGSSEQYF. The DNA for the CDR3 is TGTGCCGCCAGCAGAGATCGGCGGGGGTCTAGCGAGCAGTACTTC.

The DNA for the CDR3 is TGTGCCAGCAGCACATTGACCGAGAACTATGGCTACACCTTC. Residues: CASSTLTENYGYTF. This chain links TRBV5-4 with TRBJ1-2; D unclear. Germline assignment: CDR1 SGHNT and CDR2 YYREEE (reference sequence). This CDR3 has 14 residues. V lost 4 bases to trimming and J lost 2 bases, with 12 bases between them.

The chain links TRBV28 to TRBJ2-3; D remains unclear. This CDR3 contains 17 residues. CDR1 is MDHEN, CDR2 SYDVKM, per germline. Trimming removed 5 bases at V and 3 bases at J, with 21 bases between. CDR3 region: CASSPIMGRPSTDTQYF. The CDR3 DNA reads as TGTGCCAGCAGTCCGATTATGGGTAGGCCGAGTACAGATACGCAGTATTTT. Full variable domain (rest looked up from reference TRBV28 and TRBJ2-3): DVKVTQSSRYLVKRTGEKVFLECVQDMDHENMFWYRQDPGLGLRLIYFSYDVKMKEKGDIPEGYSVSREKKERFSLILESASTNQTSMYLCASSPIMGRPSTDTQYFGPGTRLTVL.

CDR3: CASSTITDTQYF. The DNA for the CDR3 is TGTGCCAGCAGTACAATTACAGATACGCAGTATTTT. The V and J genes are TRBV28 and TRBJ2-3, with D unresolved. The CDR3 sequence is 12 residues long. The V and J ends lost 5 bases and 3 bases respectively, with 6 bases between them. Germline values: CDR1 MDHEN, CDR2 SYDVKM.

This clonotype was observed a few times. The chain employs TRBV28 and TRBJ2-2; D unclear. Trimming shortened V by 1 base and J by 2 bases, and 11 bases separated the two germline ends. The CDR3 has 16 amino acids. The germline V gene encodes CDR1 MDHEN and CDR2 SYDVKM. CDR3 residues: CASSLSPGRNTGELFF. CDR3 DNA: TGTGCCAGCAGTTTATCCCCGGGCAGAAACACCGGGGAGCTGTTTTTT.

This clonotype was detected ten times or more. The chain has TRBV12-3 or TRBV12-4 and TRBJ2-7, with TRBD2 identical over 10 bases. The CDR3 loop spans 14 amino acids. J gave up 0 bases and V 7 bases, and 3 bases lay outside the gene matches. CDR3: CASISSGSSYEQYF. Written as DNA, the CDR3 is TGTGCCAGCATCTCTAGCGGGAGCTCCTACGAGCAGTACTTC.

V and J are TRBV3-1 and TRBJ2-7, with TRBD2 matching 11 bases. In germline, CDR1 is LGHDT, CDR2 YNNKEL (reference sequence). J was trimmed by 5 bases and V by 1 base; bases with no gene match: 1. The CDR3 length is 14 residues. CDR3 coding DNA: TGTGCCAGCAGCCAAGCACTAGCGGGAGACGAGCAGTACTTC. Translating it yields CASSQALAGDEQYF.

This clonotype occurred many times. V is TRBV29-1 and J is TRBJ1-2; unclear D gene. CDR1 is SQVTM and CDR2 is ANQGSEA in the germline V gene. The CDR3 spans 14 residues. Trimming left V 6 bases short and J 4 bases short, with 18 bases between. The CDR3 reads CSVAQETALYGYTF. In nucleotides, the CDR3 is TGCAGCGTGGCCCAGGAGACCGCACTCTATGGCTACACCTTC.

V and J are TRBV3-1 and TRBJ1-5; 7 positions match TRBD1. CDR3 size: 19 residues. Trimming at V came to 1 base and at J to 5 bases, leaving 17 bases not matched to a gene. Germline lookup yields CDR1 LGHDT and CDR2 YNNKEL (reference sequence). CDR3 DNA sequence: TGTGCCAGCAGCCAAGGCCCCCGGGCATCGGGACAGTTCGATCAGCCCCAGCATTTT. It codes for CASSQGPRASGQFDQPQHF.

This clonotype was observed at least ten times. The chain carries TRBV28 and TRBJ1-6, with D possibly being TRBD1 (5 bases). In germline, CDR1 is MDHEN, CDR2 SYDVKM. The CDR3 runs to 14 residues. V lost 6 bases, J lost 8 bases, and 14 bases lay in between. CDR3 sequence: CASRLGTGDSPLHF. The CDR3 nucleotides are TGTGCCAGCAGGTTAGGGACGGGAGATTCACCCCTCCACTTT.